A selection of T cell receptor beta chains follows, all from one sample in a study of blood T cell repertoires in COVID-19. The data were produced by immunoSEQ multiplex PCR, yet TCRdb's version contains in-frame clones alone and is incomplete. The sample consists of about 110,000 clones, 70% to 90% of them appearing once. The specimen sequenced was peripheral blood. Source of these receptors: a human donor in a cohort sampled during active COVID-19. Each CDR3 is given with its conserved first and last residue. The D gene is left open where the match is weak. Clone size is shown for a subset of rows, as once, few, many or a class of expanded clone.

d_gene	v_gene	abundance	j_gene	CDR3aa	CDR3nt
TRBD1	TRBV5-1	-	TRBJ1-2	CASSPTGGFNYGYTF	TGCGCCAGCAGCCCGACAGGGGGTTTTAACTATGGCTACACCTTC
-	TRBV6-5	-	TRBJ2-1	CASSPRTTTADEQFF	TGTGCCAGCAGCCCCCGGACTACAACGGCGGATGAGCAGTTCTTC
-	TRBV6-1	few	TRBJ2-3	CASSEGPADTQYF	TGTGCCAGCAGTGAAGGGCCCGCAGATACGCAGTATTTT
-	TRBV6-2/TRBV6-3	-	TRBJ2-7	CASSWTVSSYEQYF	TGTGCCAGCAGCTGGACAGTCTCCTCCTACGAGCAGTACTTC
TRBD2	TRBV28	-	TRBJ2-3	CASSPAGLAGHTDTQYF	TGTGCCAGCAGTCCTGCAGGACTAGCGGGACACACAGATACGCAGTATTTT
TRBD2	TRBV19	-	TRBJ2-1	CASSIGSGSRYNEQFF	TGTGCCAGTAGTATAGGCAGCGGGAGTAGGTACAATGAGCAGTTCTTC
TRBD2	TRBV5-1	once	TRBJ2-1	CASSSGLAGGNEQFF	TGCGCCAGCAGCTCGGGACTAGCGGGAGGGAATGAGCAGTTCTTC
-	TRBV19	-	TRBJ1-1	CASSYLANTEAFF	TGTGCCAGTAGTTACCTAGCGAACACTGAAGCTTTCTTT
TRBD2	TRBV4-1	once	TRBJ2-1	CASSPSGRAATYEQFF	TGCGCCAGCAGTCCTAGCGGGAGGGCCGCCACCTACGAGCAGTTCTTC
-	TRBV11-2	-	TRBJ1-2	CASSPGAYYGYTF	TGTGCCAGCAGCCCAGGGGCATACTATGGCTACACCTTC
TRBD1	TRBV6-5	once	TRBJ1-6	CASSITGVDSPLHF	TGTGCCAGCAGTATAACAGGGGTCGATTCACCCCTCCACTTT
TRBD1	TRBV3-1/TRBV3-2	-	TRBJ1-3	CASSQINRGVGGNTIYF	TGTGCCAGCAGCCAAATAAACAGGGGAGTCGGTGGAAACACCATATATTTT
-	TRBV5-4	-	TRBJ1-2	CASSRGTNYGYTF	TGTGCCAGCAGCCGGGGTACGAACTATGGCTACACCTTC
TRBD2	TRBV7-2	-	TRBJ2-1	CASSLAGGPSNEQFF	TGTGCCAGCAGCTTAGCGGGAGGGCCTTCGAATGAGCAGTTCTTC
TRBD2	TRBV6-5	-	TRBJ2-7	CASSYIGSGAIYEQYF	TGTGCCAGCAGTTACATCGGCAGCGGGGCGATTTACGAGCAGTACTTC
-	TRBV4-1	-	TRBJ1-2	CASSQEPRDKTRYTF	TGCGCCAGCAGCCAAGAGCCGAGGGATAAGACTCGCTACACCTTC
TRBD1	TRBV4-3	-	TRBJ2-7	CASSQARRQGAYEQYF	TGCGCCAGCAGCCAAGCTCGCCGACAGGGCGCGTACGAGCAGTACTTC
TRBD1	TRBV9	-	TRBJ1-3	CASSVGPPGQSSGNTIYF	TGTGCCAGCAGCGTAGGTCCCCCGGGACAGAGCTCTGGAAACACCATATATTTT
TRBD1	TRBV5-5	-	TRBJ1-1	CASSPTGAQAFF	TGTGCCAGCAGCCCGACAGGGGCTCAAGCTTTCTTT
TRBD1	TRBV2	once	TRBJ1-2	CASSPRGQGYGYTF	TGTGCCAGCAGTCCCCGGGGACAGGGTTACGGCTACACCTTC
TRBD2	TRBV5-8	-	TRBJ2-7	CASSGRVNSYEQYF	TGTGCCAGCAGTGGGAGGGTGAACTCCTACGAGCAGTACTTC
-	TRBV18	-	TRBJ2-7	CASSTRDGGSYEQYF	TGTGCCAGCTCAACACGGGACGGGGGCTCCTACGAGCAGTACTTC
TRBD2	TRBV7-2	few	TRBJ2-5	CASSLRGLAGGETQYF	TGTGCCAGCAGTCTAAGGGGCCTAGCGGGAGGAGAGACCCAGTACTTC
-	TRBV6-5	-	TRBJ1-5	CASSSRPGPQHF	TGTGCCAGCAGTAGCCGTCCGGGGCCCCAGCATTTT
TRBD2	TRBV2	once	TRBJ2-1	CASSAAGGPYEQFF	TGTGCCAGCAGTGCAGCGGGAGGGCCATATGAGCAGTTCTTC
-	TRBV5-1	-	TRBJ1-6	CASSSQRGSPLHF	TGCGCCAGCAGCTCTCAAAGGGGTTCACCCCTCCACTTT